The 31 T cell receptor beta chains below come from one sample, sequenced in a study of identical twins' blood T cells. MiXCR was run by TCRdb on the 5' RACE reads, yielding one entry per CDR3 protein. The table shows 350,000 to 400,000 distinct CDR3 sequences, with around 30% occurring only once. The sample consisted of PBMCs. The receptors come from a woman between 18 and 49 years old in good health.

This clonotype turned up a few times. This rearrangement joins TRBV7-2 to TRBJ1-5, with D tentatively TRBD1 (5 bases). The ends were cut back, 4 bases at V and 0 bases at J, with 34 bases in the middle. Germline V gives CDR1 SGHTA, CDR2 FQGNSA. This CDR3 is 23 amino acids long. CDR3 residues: CASSYNPWGIQAPKPISNQPQHF. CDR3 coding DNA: TGTGCCAGCAGCTATAACCCTTGGGGGATACAGGCCCCTAAGCCTATTAGCAATCAGCCCCAGCATTTT. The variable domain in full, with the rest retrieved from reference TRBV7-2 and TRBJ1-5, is GAGVSQSPSNKVTEKGKDVELRCDPISGHTALYWYRQSLGQGLEFLIYFQGNSAPDKSGLPSDRFSAERTGGSVSTLTIQRTQQEDSAVYLCASSYNPWGIQAPKPISNQPQHFGDGTRLSIL.

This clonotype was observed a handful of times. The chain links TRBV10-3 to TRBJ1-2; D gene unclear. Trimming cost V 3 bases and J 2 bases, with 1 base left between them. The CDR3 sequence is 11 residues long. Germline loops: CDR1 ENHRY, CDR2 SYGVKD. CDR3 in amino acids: CAISENYGYTF. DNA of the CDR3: TGTGCCATCAGTGAAAACTATGGCTACACCTTC.

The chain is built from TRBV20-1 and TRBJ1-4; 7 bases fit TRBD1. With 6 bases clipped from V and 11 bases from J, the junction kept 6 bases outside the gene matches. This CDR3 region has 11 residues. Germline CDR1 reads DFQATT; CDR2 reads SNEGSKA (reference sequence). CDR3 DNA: TGCAGTGCCAAGGACAGGTTGAAACTGTTTTTT. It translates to CSAKDRLKLFF.

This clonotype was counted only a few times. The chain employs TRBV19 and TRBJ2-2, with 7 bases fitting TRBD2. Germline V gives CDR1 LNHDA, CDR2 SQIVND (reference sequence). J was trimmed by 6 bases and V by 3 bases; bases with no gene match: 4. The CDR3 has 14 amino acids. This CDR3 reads CASSISLAAGELFF. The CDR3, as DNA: TGTGCCAGTAGTATCAGCCTAGCGGCCGGGGAGCTGTTTTTT.

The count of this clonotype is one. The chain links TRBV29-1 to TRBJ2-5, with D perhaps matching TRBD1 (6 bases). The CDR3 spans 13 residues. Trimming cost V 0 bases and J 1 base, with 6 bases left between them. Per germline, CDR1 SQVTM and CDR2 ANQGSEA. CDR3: CSVEDRGQETQYF. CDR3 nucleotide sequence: TGCAGCGTTGAAGACAGGGGCCAAGAGACCCAGTACTTC.

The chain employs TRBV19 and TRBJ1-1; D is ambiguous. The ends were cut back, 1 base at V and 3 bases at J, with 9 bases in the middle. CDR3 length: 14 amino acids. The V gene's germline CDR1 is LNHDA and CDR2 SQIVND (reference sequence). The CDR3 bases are TGTGCCAGTAGTATAGGAGGCTCCCACACTGAAGCTTTCTTT. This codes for CASSIGGSHTEAFF.

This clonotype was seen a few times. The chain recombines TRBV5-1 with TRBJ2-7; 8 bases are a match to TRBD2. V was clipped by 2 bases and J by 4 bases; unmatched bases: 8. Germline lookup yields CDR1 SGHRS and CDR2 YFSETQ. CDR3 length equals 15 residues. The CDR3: CASSFGLAEVYEQYF. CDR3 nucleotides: TGCGCCAGCAGCTTCGGACTAGCAGAAGTGTACGAGCAGTACTTC. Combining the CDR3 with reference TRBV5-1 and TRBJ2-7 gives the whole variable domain KAGVTQTPRYLIKTRGQQVTLSCSPISGHRSVSWYQQTPGQGLQFLFEYFSETQRNKGNFPGRFSGRQFSNSRSEMNVSTLELGDSALYLCASSFGLAEVYEQYFGPGTRLTVT.

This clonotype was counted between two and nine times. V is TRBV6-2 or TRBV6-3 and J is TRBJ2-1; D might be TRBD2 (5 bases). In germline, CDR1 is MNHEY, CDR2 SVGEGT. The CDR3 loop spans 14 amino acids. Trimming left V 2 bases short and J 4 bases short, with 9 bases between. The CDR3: CASSYPRTYNEQFF. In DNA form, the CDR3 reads TGTGCCAGCAGTTACCCTCGGACTTACAATGAGCAGTTCTTC.

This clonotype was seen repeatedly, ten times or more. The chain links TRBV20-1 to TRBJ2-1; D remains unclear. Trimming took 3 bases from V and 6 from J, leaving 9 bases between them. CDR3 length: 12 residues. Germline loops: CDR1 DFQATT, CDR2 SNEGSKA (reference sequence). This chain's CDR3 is CSASKVSNEQFF. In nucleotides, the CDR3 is TGCAGTGCTAGTAAGGTATCCAATGAGCAGTTCTTC.

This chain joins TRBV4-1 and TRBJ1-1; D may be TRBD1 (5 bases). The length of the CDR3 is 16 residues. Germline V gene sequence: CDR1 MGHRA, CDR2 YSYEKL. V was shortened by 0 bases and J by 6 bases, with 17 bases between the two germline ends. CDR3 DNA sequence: TGCGCCAGCAGCCAAGATGGGTCAACGATAGGGGCTGAAGCTTTCTTT. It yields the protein CASSQDGSTIGAEAFF.

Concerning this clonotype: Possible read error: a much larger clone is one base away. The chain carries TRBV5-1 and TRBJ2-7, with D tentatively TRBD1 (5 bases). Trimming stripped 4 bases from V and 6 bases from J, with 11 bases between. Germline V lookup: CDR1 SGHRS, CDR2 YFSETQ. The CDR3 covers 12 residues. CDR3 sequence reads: CASSGDSCEQYF. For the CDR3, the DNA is TGCGCCAGCAGCGGTGACAGCTGCGAGCAGTACTTC.

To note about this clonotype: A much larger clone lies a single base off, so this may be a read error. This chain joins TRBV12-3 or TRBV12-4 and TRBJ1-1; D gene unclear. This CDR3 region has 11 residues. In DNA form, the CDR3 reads TGTGCCAGCAGTCCGCGGACTGAATCTTTCTTT. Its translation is CASSPRTESFF.

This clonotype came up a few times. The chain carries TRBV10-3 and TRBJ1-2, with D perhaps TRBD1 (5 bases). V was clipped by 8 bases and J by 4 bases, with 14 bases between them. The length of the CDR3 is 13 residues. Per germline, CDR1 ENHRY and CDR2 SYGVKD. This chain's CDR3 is CAILGSGGYGYTF. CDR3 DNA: TGTGCCATCTTAGGATCCGGGGGCTATGGCTACACCTTC.

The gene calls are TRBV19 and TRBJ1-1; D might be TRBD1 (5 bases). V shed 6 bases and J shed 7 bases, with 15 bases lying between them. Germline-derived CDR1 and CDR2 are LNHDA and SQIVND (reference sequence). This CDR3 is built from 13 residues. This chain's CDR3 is CASSPAQRGEAFF. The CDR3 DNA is TGTGCCAGTAGCCCTGCCCAGAGGGGTGAAGCTTTCTTT. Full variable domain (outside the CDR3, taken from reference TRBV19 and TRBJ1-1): DGGITQSPKYLFRKEGQNVTLSCEQNLNHDAMYWYRQDPGQGLRLIYYSQIVNDFQKGDIAEGYSVSREKKESFPLTVTSAQKNPTAFYLCASSPAQRGEAFFGQGTRLTVV.

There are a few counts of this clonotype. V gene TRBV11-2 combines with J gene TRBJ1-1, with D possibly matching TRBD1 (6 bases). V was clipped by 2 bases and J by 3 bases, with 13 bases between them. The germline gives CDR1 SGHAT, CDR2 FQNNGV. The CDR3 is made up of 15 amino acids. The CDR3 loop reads CASSLMRGKDTEAFF. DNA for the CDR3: TGTGCCAGCAGCTTAATGAGGGGGAAGGACACTGAAGCTTTCTTT.

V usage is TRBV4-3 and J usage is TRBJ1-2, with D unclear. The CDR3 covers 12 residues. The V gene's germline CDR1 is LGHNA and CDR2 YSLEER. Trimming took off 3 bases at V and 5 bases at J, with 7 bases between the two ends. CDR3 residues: CASSHAGYGYTF. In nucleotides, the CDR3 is TGCGCCAGCAGCCACGCCGGGTATGGCTACACCTTC.

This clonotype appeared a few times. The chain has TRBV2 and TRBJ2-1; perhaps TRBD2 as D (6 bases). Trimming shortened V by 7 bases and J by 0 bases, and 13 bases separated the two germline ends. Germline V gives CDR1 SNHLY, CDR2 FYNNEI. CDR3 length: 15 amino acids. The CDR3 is CASTNRGSSYNEQFF. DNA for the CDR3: TGTGCCAGCACCAACCGGGGGAGCTCCTACAATGAGCAGTTCTTC.

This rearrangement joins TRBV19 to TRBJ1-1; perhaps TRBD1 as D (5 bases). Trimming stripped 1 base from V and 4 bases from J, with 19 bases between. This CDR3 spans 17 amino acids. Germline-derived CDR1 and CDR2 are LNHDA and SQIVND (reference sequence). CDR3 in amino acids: CASSIAAGNGWGTEAFF. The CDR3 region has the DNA TGTGCCAGTAGTATAGCAGCAGGGAACGGCTGGGGCACTGAAGCTTTCTTT.

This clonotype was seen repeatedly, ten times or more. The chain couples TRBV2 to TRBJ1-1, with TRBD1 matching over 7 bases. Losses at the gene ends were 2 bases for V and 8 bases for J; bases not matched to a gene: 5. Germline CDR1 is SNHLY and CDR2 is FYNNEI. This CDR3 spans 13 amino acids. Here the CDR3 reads CASSELAGGEAFF. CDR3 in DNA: TGTGCCAGCAGTGAATTGGCAGGGGGAGAAGCTTTCTTT. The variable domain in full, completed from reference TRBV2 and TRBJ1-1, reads EPEVTQTPSHQVTQMGQEVILRCVPISNHLYFYWYRQILGQKVEFLVSFYNNEISEKSEIFDDQFSVERPDGSNFTLKIRSTKLEDSAMYFCASSELAGGEAFFGQGTRLTVV.

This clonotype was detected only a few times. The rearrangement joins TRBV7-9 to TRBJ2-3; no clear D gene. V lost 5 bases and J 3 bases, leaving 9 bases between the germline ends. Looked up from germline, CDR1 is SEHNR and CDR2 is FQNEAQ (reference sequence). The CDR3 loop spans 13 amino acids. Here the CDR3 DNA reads TGTGCCAGCAGCATTCCCCGGACAGATACGCAGTATTTT. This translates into CASSIPRTDTQYF.

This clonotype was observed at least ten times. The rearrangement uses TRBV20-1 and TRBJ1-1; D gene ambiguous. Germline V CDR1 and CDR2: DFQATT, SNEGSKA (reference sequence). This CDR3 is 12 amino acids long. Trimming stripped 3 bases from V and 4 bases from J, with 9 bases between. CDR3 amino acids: CSASGRSTEAFF. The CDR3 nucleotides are TGCAGTGCTAGTGGCAGATCCACTGAAGCTTTCTTT.

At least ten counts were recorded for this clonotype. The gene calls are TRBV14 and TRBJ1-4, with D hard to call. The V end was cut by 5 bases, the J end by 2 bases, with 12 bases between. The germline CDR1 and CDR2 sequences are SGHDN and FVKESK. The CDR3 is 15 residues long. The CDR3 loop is CASSVQKATNEKLFF. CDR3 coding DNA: TGTGCCAGCAGCGTACAAAAAGCGACTAATGAAAAACTGTTTTTT.

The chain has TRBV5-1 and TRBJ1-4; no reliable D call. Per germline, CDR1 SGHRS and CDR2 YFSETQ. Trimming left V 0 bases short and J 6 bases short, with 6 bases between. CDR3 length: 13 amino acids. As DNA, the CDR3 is TGCGCCAGCAGCTTGGTCAGCGATGAAAAACTGTTTTTT. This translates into CASSLVSDEKLFF.

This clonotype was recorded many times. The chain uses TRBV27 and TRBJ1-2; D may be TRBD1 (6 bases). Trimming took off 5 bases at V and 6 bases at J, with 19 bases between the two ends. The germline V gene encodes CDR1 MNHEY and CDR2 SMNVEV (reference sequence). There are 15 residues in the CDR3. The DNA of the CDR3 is TGTGCCAGCAGTGGACGTACAGGGTCGTTTAATGGCTACACCTTC. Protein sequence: CASSGRTGSFNGYTF.

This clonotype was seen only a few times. CDR3 protein: CASSSPPIQGYNTEAFF. CDR3 DNA: TGTGCCAGCAGCTCACCTCCAATACAGGGATACAACACTGAAGCTTTCTTT. The chain couples TRBV7-9 to TRBJ1-1; a possible D gene is TRBD1 (6 bases). V was pared by 4 bases and J by 2 bases, with 20 bases between. CDR3 length: 17 residues. Germline V CDR1 and CDR2: SEHNR, FQNEAQ (reference sequence).

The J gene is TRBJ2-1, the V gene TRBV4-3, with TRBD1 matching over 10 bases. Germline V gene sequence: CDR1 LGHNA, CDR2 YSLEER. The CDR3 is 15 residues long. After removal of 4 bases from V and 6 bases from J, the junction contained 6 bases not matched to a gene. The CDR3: CASSPRQGACNEQFF. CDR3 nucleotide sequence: TGCGCCAGCAGCCCTAGACAGGGGGCCTGCAATGAGCAGTTCTTC.

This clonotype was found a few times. The CDR3 nucleotides are TGTGCCAGCAGCCGGCAGAGCACCGGGGAGCTGTTTTTT. It yields the protein CASSRQSTGELFF. The rearrangement joins TRBV6-2 or TRBV6-3 to TRBJ2-2; D is uncertain. The germline CDR1 and CDR2 sequences are MNHEY and SVGEGT. The V and J ends lost 6 bases and 4 bases respectively, with 9 bases between them. The CDR3 covers 13 residues.

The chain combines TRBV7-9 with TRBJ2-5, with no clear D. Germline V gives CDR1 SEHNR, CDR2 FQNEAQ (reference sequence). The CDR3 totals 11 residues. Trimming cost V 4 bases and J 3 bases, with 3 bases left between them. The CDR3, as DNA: TGTGCCAGCAGCTCGGAAGAGACCCAGTACTTC. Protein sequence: CASSSEETQYF.

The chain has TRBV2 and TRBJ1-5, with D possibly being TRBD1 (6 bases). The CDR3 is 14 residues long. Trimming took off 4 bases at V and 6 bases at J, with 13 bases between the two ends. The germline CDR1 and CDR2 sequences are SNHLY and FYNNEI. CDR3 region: CASSGITGTQPQHF. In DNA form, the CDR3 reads TGTGCCAGCAGTGGAATTACAGGGACTCAGCCCCAGCATTTT.

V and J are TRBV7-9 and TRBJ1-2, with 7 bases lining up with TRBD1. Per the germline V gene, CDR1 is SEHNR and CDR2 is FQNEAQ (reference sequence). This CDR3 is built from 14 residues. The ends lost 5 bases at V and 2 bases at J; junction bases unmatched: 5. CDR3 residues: CASSNRQGNYGYTF. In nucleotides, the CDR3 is TGTGCCAGCAGCAATCGACAGGGCAACTATGGCTACACCTTC.

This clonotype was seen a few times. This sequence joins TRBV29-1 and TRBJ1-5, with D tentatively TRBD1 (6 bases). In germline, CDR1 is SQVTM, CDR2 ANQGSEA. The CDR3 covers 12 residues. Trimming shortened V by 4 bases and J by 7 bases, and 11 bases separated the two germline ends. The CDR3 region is CSVAGVNQPQHF. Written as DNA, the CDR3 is TGCAGCGTTGCAGGGGTCAACCAGCCCCAGCATTTT.